This passage covers 16 T cell receptor beta chains from one sample sequenced in a study of breast tumors, draining lymph nodes, adjacent tissues. TCRdb re-called the multiplex PCR reads with MiXCR, one entry per CDR3 protein. The table has 200,000 to 300,000 distinct CDR3 sequences, 30% seen once. Axillary draining lymph nodes of breast cancer patients supplied the node samples. The sequencing input was axillary lymph node tissue. Source of these receptors: a female donor with breast cancer. Some clones in this sample may be carry-over from other donors' samples.

The table lists this clonotype with a few counts. This chain connects TRBV6-5 to TRBJ2-1, with TRBD1 matching over 8 bases. This CDR3 has 15 amino acids. Trimming removed 5 bases from V and 5 bases from J; junction bases left unmatched: 8. Germline values: CDR1 MNHEY, CDR2 SVGAGI. The CDR3 coding sequence is TGTGCCAGCAGTCTCGGACAGGGTTTCAACAATGAGCAGTTCTTC. Protein sequence: CASSLGQGFNNEQFF.

There are many counts of this clonotype. The chain uses TRBV29-1 and TRBJ2-1, with 16 nucleotides matching TRBD2. Germline trimming cut 7 bases from V and 8 bases from J; bases unmatched to any gene: 5. The germline V gene has CDR1 SQVTM and CDR2 ANQGSEA. This CDR3 region has 14 residues. CDR3 residues: CSGGTSGRAYEQFF. The CDR3 nucleotides are TGCAGCGGAGGGACTAGCGGGAGGGCCTATGAGCAGTTCTTC.

This clonotype was counted at least ten times. This chain joins TRBV7-4 and TRBJ2-7, with D unclear. CDR3 length: 11 amino acids. Looked up from germline, CDR1 is SGHVT and CDR2 is SQSDAQ. V was shortened by 3 bases and J by 3 bases, with 3 bases between the two germline ends. The CDR3 nucleotides are TGTGCCAGCAGCTTGTTCTACGAGCAGTACTTC. It specifies CASSLFYEQYF.

This clonotype has just one count. This may be a read error: a much more frequent sequence differs by one nucleotide. The rearrangement uses TRBV11-2 and TRBJ2-7, with TRBD2 identical over 7 bases. Looked up from germline, CDR1 is SGHAT and CDR2 is FQNNGV. The CDR3 runs to 15 residues. V trimming: 1 base; J trimming: 4 bases; junction bases outside the gene matches: 7. CDR3 DNA sequence: TGTGCCAGCAGCTTAGGGCGGGAGTCTTCGTACGAGCAGTACTTC. Its translation: CASSLGRESSYEQYF.

In this sample, this clonotype turned up many times. The chain recombines TRBV7-8 with TRBJ1-2, with 8 nucleotides matching TRBD1. This CDR3 region has 16 residues. Trimming at V came to 7 bases and at J to 2 bases, leaving 12 bases not matched to a gene. CDR1 is SGHVS and CDR2 is FQNEAQ in the germline V gene. The CDR3 region is CASTLTGADRNYGYTF. In nucleotides, the CDR3 is TGTGCCAGCACCCTGACAGGGGCGGATCGAAACTATGGCTACACCTTC. The full variable domain, completed using reference TRBV7-8 and TRBJ1-2, is GAGVSQSPRYKVAKRGQDVALRCDPISGHVSLFWYQQALGQGPEFLTYFQNEAQLDKSGLPSDRFFAERPEGSVSTLKIQRTQQEDSAVYLCASTLTGADRNYGYTFGSGTRLTVV.

The chain is built from TRBV5-5 and TRBJ2-4; 11 bases are a match to TRBD1. Germline V gene sequence: CDR1 SGHKS, CDR2 YYEKEE (reference sequence). The CDR3 length is 14 residues. V gave up 4 bases and J gave up 15 bases; unmatched junction bases: 12. CDR3 loop: CASSPTGTGGVGYF. The CDR3 DNA sequence: TGTGCCAGCAGCCCGACCGGGACAGGGGGTGTTGGGTACTTC.

This clonotype was recorded at least ten times. The genes are TRBV12-3 or TRBV12-4 and TRBJ2-1; 11 nucleotides match TRBD2. This CDR3 is built from 14 residues. The V segment lost 7 bases and the J segment 4 bases; nucleotides outside the gene matches: 3. CDR3 region: CASTGLAEYNEQFF. The CDR3 coding sequence is TGTGCCAGCACGGGACTAGCGGAATACAATGAGCAGTTCTTC.

The rearrangement links TRBV27 to TRBJ2-7; the D gene is possibly TRBD1 (5 bases). V lost 8 bases to trimming and J lost 6 bases, with 20 bases between them. Germline V gives CDR1 MNHEY, CDR2 SMNVEV (reference sequence). This CDR3 has 14 amino acids. This CDR3 reads CASAPTLLGREQYF. Here the CDR3 DNA reads TGTGCCAGCGCCCCCACTCTTTTGGGGCGCGAGCAGTACTTC.

This clonotype was seen repeatedly, ten times or more. The J gene is TRBJ1-2, the V gene TRBV20-1, with 7 bases fitting TRBD1. J lost 8 bases, V lost 3 bases, and 12 bases had no gene match. Looked up from germline, CDR1 is DFQATT and CDR2 is SNEGSKA (reference sequence). The CDR3 is made up of 14 amino acids. Here the CDR3 reads CSARDWDSARGYTF. CDR3 bases: TGCAGTGCTAGGGATTGGGACAGCGCACGGGGCTACACCTTC.

Remarks on this clonotype: This may be a read error: a much more frequent sequence differs by one nucleotide. The V gene is TRBV7-9, the J gene TRBJ2-5, with 7 bases lining up with TRBD1. There are 15 residues in the CDR3. CDR1 SEHNR and CDR2 FQNEAQ come from the germline V gene (reference sequence). CDR3 in DNA: TGTGCCAGCAGCTTAGAAAGGGGGCTCGTGGAGACCCAGCACTTC. Translated, it gives CASSLERGLVETQHF.

The chain uses TRBV20-1 and TRBJ2-5; the D gene is possibly TRBD1 (5 bases). Looked up from germline, CDR1 is DFQATT and CDR2 is SNEGSKA (reference sequence). The V end lost 1 base, the J end lost 2 bases, and 8 bases lay between the germline ends. The CDR3 loop spans 13 amino acids. CDR3 residues: CSARASGQETQYF. CDR3 DNA: TGCAGTGCTAGAGCATCAGGGCAAGAGACCCAGTACTTC.

This clonotype showed up just a few times. The chain recombines TRBV6-5 with TRBJ2-2; D is ambiguous. The CDR3 loop spans 14 amino acids. Trimming removed 5 bases at V and 0 bases at J, with 7 bases between. Per germline, CDR1 MNHEY and CDR2 SVGAGI. For the CDR3, the DNA is TGTGCCAGCAGTCACAACGCGAACACCGGGGAGCTGTTTTTT. It specifies CASSHNANTGELFF.

This clonotype came up many times. CDR3 coding DNA: TGTGCCAGCAGTGTCGAGTCGGCCACAGATACGCAGTATTTT. Translated: CASSVESATDTQYF. The chain combines TRBV2 with TRBJ2-3, with D unresolved. V was pared by 4 bases and J by 2 bases, with 10 bases between. This CDR3 region has 14 residues. CDR1 is SNHLY and CDR2 is FYNNEI in the germline V gene.

About this clonotype itself: Relative to the germline gene, one junction end is altered; a read error may explain this. The chain couples TRBV11-1 to TRBJ2-2; either TRBD1 or TRBD2 may supply D (5 bases each). This CDR3 region has 15 residues. CDR1 and CDR2 (germline): SGHAT, FQDESV (reference sequence). The chain's CDR3 is CASSLGQGNTGELSF. In DNA form, the CDR3 reads TGTGCCAGCAGCTTAGGGCAGGGCAACACCGGGGAGCTGTCCTTT.

To note about this clonotype: A read error may explain this, as a much larger clone is one base away. CDR3 residues: CASSQASGRGYNEQFF. The CDR3 region has the DNA TGTGCCAGCAGTCAGGCTAGCGGGAGGGGATACAATGAGCAGTTCTTC. The chain joins TRBV6-4 to TRBJ2-1, with 12 bases matching TRBD2. The germline CDR1 and CDR2 sequences are MRHNA and SNTAGT. This CDR3 comprises 16 residues. Trimming cost V 5 bases and J 4 bases; bases outside gene matches: 6.

Remarks on this clonotype: Its ends do not fully match the called genes, so a read error is possible. The chain has TRBV2 and TRBJ1-3; D not certain. The CDR3 sequence is 15 residues long. Germline values: CDR1 SNHLY, CDR2 FYNNEI. The CDR3, as DNA: TGTGCCAGCAGCCCGTCCCAGAGCAGTGGAAACACCGTATATTTT. This translates into CASSPSQSSGNTVYF.